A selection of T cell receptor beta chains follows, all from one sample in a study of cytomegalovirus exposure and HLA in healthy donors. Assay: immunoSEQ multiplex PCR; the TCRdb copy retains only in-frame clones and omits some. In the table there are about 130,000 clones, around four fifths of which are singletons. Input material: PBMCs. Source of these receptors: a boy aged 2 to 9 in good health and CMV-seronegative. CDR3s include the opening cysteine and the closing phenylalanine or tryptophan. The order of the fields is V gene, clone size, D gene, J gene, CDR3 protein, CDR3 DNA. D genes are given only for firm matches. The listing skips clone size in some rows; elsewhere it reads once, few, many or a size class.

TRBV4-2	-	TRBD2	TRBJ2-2	CASSQGGASGAVIANTGELFF	TGTGCCAGCAGCCAAGGGGGCGCTAGCGGGGCCGTAATCGCGAACACCGGGGAGCTGTTTTTT
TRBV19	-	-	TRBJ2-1	CASSIHLASEQFF	TGTGCCAGTAGTATACACCTAGCGTCTGAGCAGTTCTTC
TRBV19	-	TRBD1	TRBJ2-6	CASTQDRVNYGANVLTF	TGTGCCAGTACCCAGGACAGGGTAAACTATGGGGCCAACGTCCTGACTTTC
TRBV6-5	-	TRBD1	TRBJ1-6	CASSWDRVLNSPLHF	TGTGCCAGCAGCTGGGACAGGGTTTTAAATTCACCCCTCCACTTT
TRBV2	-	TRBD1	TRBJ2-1	CASRPGQGASGKQFF	TGTGCCAGCAGACCGGGACAGGGGGCGTCCGGTAAGCAGTTCTTC
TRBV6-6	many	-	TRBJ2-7	CASSYQDSSYEQYF	TGTGCCAGCAGTTACCAGGACAGCTCCTACGAGCAGTACTTC
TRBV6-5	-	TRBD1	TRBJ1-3	CASSPGDRPGNTIYF	TGTGCCAGCAGCCCTGGGGACAGGCCTGGAAACACCATATATTTT
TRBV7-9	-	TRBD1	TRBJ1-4	CSSSFGRGLEKLFF	TGTTCCAGCAGCTTCGGCAGGGGGTTAGAAAAACTGTTTTTT
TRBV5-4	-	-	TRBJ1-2	CASSLEDRANYGYTF	TGTGCCAGCAGCTTGGAGGACAGAGCTAACTATGGCTACACCTTC
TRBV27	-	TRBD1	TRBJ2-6	CASSGTGGSGANVLTF	TGTGCCAGCAGCGGGACAGGGGGTTCGGGGGCCAACGTCCTGACTTTC
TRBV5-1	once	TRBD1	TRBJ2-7	CASSLGQGLYEQYF	TGCGCCAGCAGCTTGGGACAGGGCCTCTACGAGCAGTACTTC
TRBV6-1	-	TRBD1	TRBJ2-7	CASSLPGQGSYEQYF	TGTGCCAGCAGCCTACCGGGACAGGGCTCCTACGAGCAGTACTTC
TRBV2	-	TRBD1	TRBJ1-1	CASRAGTANTEAFF	TGTGCCAGCAGGGCCGGGACAGCTAACACTGAAGCTTTCTTT
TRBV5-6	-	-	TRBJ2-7	CASSLVDFSYEQYF	TGTGCCAGCAGCTTGGTAGACTTCTCCTACGAGCAGTACTTC
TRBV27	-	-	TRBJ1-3	CASSPWTDSGNTIYF	TGTGCCAGCAGTCCATGGACAGACTCTGGAAACACCATATATTTT
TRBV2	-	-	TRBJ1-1	CASSVGGEGNTEAFF	TGTGCCAGCAGTGTTGGGGGGGAAGGGAACACTGAAGCTTTCTTT
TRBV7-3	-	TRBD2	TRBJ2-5	CASSGTSGSQETQYF	TGTGCCAGCAGCGGCACTAGCGGTTCCCAAGAGACCCAGTACTTC
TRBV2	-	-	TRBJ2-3	CASSEAFTQYF	TGTGCCAGCAGTGAGGCCTTTACGCAGTATTTT
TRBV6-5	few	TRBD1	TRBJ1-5	CASSDLQGFQPQHF	TGTGCCAGCAGTGACTTACAGGGGTTTCAGCCCCAGCATTTT
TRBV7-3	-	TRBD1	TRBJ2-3	CASSLGTGYTDTQYF	TGTGCCAGCAGCTTGGGGACAGGGTACACAGATACGCAGTATTTT
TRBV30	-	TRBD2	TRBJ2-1	CAWSTPSGRRYNEQFF	TGTGCCTGGAGTACACCAAGCGGGAGAAGGTACAATGAGCAGTTCTTC
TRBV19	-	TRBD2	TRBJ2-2	CASSPDLLRLATVGLFF	TGTGCCAGTAGTCCCGACCTCCTCCGACTAGCAACAGTGGGGCTGTTTTTT
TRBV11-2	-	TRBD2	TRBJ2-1	CASSLDLAGVRAEQFF	TGTGCCAGCAGCTTAGACCTAGCGGGGGTACGTGCTGAGCAGTTCTTC
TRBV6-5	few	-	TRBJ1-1	CASSFQGNTEAFF	TGTGCCAGCAGTTTTCAGGGGAACACTGAAGCTTTCTTT
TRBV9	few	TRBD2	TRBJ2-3	CASSAYTSGGVTDTQYF	TGTGCCAGCAGCGCTTACACTAGCGGGGGTGTCACAGATACGCAGTATTTT
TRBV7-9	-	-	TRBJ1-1	CASSLAGAGSTEAFF	TGTGCCAGCAGCTTAGCTGGAGCAGGGTCAACTGAAGCTTTCTTT
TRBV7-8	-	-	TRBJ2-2	CASSPMEGWNTGELFF	TGTGCCAGCAGCCCCATGGAGGGCTGGAACACCGGGGAGCTGTTTTTT
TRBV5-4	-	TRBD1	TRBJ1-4	CASSLEGALEKLFF	TGTGCCAGCAGCTTGGAGGGGGCGCTTGAAAAACTGTTTTTT
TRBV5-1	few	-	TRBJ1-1	CASSLGFVGPEAFF	TGCGCCAGCAGCTTGGGGTTTGTGGGCCCTGAAGCTTTCTTT
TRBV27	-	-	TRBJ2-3	CASSPDTDTQYF	TGTGCCAGCAGCCCAGACACAGATACGCAGTATTTT
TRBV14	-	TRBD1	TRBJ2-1	CASRPSGTGYNEQFF	TGTGCCAGCAGGCCCTCCGGGACAGGGTACAATGAGCAGTTCTTC
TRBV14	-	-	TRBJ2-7	CASSQWQGSTYEQYF	TGTGCCAGCAGCCAATGGCAGGGTTCCACCTACGAGCAGTACTTC
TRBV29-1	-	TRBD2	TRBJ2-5	CSVEDLGLADQETQYF	TGCAGCGTTGAAGACTTGGGACTAGCGGATCAAGAGACCCAGTACTTC
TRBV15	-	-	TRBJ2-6	CATSRDSGQIKDSGANVLTF	TGTGCCACCAGCAGAGATTCAGGGCAGATAAAAGACTCTGGGGCCAACGTCCTGACTTTC
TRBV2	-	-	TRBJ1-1	CASSEPFGGSDTEAFF	TGTGCCAGCAGTGAACCCTTTGGGGGGAGCGACACTGAAGCTTTCTTT
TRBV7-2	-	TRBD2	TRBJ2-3	CASSLGTSGTDTQYF	TGTGCCAGCAGCTTAGGGACTAGCGGCACAGATACGCAGTATTTT
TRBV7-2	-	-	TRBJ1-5	CASSPGRNQPQHF	TGTGCCAGCAGTCCTGGGAGGAATCAGCCCCAGCATTTT
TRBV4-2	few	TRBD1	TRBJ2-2	CASSSLPPGQGVTGELFF	TGTGCCAGCAGCTCCCTACCGCCGGGACAGGGCGTCACCGGGGAGCTGTTTTTT
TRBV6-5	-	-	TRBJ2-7	CVPQGTRAHEQYF	TGTGTCCCGCAGGGGACGCGCGCCCACGAGCAGTACTTC
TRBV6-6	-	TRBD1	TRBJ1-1	CASSYGTEVTEAFF	TGTGCCAGCAGTTACGGGACAGAAGTGACTGAAGCTTTCTTT
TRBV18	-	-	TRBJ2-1	CASSLGDIGPYNEQFF	TGTGCCAGCTCACTCGGGGACATTGGCCCCTACAATGAGCAGTTCTTC
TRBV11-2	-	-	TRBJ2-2	CASSLAGLTGELFF	TGTGCCAGCAGCTTAGCAGGGTTAACCGGGGAGCTGTTTTTT
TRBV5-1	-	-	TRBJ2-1	CASSFNNEQFF	TGCGCCAGCAGCTTTAACAATGAGCAGTTCTTC
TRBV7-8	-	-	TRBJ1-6	CASSLLIWQGHQGSPLHF	TGTGCCAGCAGCCTCCTAATTTGGCAGGGCCATCAGGGATCACCCCTCCACTTT
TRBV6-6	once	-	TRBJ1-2	CASSLYRESGYTF	TGTGCCAGCAGCCTATACAGGGAAAGTGGCTACACCTTC
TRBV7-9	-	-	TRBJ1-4	CASSLATRDYARKLFF	TGTGCCAGCAGCTTAGCCACCAGGGACTACGCAAGAAAACTGTTTTTT
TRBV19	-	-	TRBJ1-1	CATSMEADTEAFF	TGTGCCACCTCCATGGAGGCTGACACTGAAGCTTTCTTT
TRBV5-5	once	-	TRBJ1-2	CASSLGAGDGYGYTF	TGTGCCAGCAGCTTGGGTGCAGGGGATGGCTATGGCTACACCTTC
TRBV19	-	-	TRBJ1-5	CASTAYHSNQPQHF	TGTGCCAGTACAGCGTATCATAGCAATCAGCCCCAGCATTTT
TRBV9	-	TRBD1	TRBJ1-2	CASSVGPRDRTHYGYTF	TGTGCCAGCAGCGTAGGTCCGCGGGACAGAACCCACTATGGCTACACCTTC
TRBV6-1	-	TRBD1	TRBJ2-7	CASSEAPGTGSEQYF	TGTGCCAGCAGTGAAGCGCCCGGGACAGGGAGCGAGCAGTACTTC
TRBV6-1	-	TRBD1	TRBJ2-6	CASSERTGLGANVLTF	TGTGCCAGCAGTGAGCGGACAGGGCTTGGGGCCAACGTCCTGACTTTC
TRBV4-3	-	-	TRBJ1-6	CASSQDRVMGGTFSPLHF	TGCGCCAGCAGCCAAGACCGGGTTATGGGGGGAACTTTTTCACCCCTCCACTTT
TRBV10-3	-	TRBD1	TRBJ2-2	CAIRGEQGVDTGELFF	TGTGCCATCAGAGGGGAACAGGGGGTTGACACCGGGGAGCTGTTTTTT
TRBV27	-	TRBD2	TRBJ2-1	CASSTAGGGYNEQFF	TGTGCCAGCTCAACCGCGGGGGGAGGATACAATGAGCAGTTCTTC
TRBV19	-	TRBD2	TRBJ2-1	CASGPFLAGYREQFF	TGTGCCAGTGGTCCGTTCCTAGCGGGTTATCGTGAGCAGTTCTTC
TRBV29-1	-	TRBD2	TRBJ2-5	CSVQKGLAFQETQYF	TGCAGCGTTCAAAAGGGACTAGCTTTCCAAGAGACCCAGTACTTC
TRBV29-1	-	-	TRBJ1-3	CSVVTGNSGNTIYF	TGCAGCGTGGTAACAGGGAACTCTGGAAACACCATATATTTT
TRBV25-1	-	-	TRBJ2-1	CASLLPEDEQFF	TGTGCCAGCCTGCTTCCCGAGGATGAGCAGTTCTTC
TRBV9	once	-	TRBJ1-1	CASSVEGSGKAFF	TGTGCCAGCAGCGTAGAAGGGTCGGGAAAAGCTTTCTTT